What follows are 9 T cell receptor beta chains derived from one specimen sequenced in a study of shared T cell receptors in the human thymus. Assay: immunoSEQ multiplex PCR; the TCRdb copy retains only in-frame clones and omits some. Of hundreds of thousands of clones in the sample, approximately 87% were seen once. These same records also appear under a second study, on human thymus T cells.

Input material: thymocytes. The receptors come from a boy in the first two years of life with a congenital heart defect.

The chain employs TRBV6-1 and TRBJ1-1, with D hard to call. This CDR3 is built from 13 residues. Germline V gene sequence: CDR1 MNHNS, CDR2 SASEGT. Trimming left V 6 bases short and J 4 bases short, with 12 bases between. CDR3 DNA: TGTGCCAGCAGGGGCGGGGAGGGCACTGAAGCTTTCTTT. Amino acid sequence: CASRGGEGTEAFF.

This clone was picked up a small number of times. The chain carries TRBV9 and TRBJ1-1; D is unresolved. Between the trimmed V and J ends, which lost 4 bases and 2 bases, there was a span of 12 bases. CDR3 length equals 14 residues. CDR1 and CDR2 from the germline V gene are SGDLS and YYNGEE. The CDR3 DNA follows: TGTGCCAGCAGCCCAACATCAGGAAACACTGAAGCTTTCTTT. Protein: CASSPTSGNTEAFF.

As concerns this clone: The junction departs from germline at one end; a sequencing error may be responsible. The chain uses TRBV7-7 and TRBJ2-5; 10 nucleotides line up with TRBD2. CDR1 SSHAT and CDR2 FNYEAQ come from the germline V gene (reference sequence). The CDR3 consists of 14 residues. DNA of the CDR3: TGTGCTAGCAGCCCAGGATTAGCGGGGGGGACCCAGTACTTC. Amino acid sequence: CASSPGLAGGTQYF.

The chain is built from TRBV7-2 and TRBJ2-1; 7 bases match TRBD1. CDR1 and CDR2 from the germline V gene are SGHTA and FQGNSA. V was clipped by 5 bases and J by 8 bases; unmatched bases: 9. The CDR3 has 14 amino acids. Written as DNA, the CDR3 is TGTGCCAGCAGCACGATGACAGGGTACCATGAGCAGTTCTTC. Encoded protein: CASSTMTGYHEQFF.

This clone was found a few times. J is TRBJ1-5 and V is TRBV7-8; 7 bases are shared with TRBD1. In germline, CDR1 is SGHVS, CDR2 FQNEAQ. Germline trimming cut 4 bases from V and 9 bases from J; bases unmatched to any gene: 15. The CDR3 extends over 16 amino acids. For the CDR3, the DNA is TGTGCCAGCAGCTGGGGGGCAGGGGGGCAAGGGTTGCCCCAGCATTTT. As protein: CASSWGAGGQGLPQHF. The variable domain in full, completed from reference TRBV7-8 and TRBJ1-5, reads GAGVSQSPRYKVAKRGQDVALRCDPISGHVSLFWYQQALGQGPEFLTYFQNEAQLDKSGLPSDRFFAERPEGSVSTLKIQRTQQEDSAVYLCASSWGAGGQGLPQHFGDGTRLSIL.

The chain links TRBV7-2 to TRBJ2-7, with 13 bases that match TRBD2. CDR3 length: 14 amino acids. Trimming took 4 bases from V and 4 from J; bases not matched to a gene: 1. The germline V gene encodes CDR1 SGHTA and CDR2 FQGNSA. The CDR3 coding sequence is TGTGCCAGCAGCTGGACTAGCGGGAGTTACGAGCAGTACTTC. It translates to CASSWTSGSYEQYF.

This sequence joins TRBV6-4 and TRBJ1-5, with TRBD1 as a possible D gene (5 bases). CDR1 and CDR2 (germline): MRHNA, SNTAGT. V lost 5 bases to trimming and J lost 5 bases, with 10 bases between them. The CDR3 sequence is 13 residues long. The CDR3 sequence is CASSRQIHQPQHF. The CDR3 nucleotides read TGTGCCAGCAGTCGACAGATTCATCAGCCCCAGCATTTT.

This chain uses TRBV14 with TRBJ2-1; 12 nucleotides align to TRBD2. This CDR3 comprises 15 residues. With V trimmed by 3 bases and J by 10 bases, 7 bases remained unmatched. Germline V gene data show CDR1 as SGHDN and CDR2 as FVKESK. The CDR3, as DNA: TGTGCCAGCAGCCAGGGGCTAGCGGGAGGGCGGGAGCAGTTCTTC. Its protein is CASSQGLAGGREQFF.

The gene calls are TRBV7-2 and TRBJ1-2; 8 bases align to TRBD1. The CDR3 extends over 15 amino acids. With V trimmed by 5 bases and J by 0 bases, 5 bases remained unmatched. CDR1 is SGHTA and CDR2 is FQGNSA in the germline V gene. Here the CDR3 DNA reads TGTGCCAGCAGCCCCCCGGGACAGGCTAACTATGGCTACACCTTC. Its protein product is CASSPPGQANYGYTF.